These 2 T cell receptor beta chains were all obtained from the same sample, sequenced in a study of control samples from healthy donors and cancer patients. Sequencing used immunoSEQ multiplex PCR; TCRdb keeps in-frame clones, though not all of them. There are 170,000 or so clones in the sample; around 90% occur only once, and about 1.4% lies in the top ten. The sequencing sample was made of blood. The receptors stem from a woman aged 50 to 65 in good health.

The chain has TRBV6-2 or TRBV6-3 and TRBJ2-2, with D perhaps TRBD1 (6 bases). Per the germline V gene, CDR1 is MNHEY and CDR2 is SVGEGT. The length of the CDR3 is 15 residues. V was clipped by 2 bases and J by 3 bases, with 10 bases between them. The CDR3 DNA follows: TGTGCCAGCAGTTACCCAAGACAGGACACCGGGGAGCTGTTTTTT. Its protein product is CASSYPRQDTGELFF.

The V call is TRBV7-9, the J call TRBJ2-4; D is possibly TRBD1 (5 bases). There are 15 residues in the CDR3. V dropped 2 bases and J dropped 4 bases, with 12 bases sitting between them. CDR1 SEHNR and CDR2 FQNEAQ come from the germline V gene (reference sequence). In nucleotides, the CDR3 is TGTGCCAGCAGCTTATTAGGCAGGGAAAAAAACATTCAGTACTTC. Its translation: CASSLLGREKNIQYF.